Listed below are T cell receptor beta chains from one sample, sequenced in a study of blood T cell repertoires in COVID-19. Clones were sequenced by immunoSEQ multiplex PCR, and TCRdb holds only the in-frame ones, with some missing. The data hold nearly 250,000 clones, with around 86% observed a single time. Sequenced: peripheral blood. The receptor set was obtained from a woman aged 55-70 years who had recovered from COVID-19. CDR3s include the opening cysteine and the closing phenylalanine or tryptophan. Each record gives: J gene, clone size, CDR3 length, V gene, CDR3 protein. Size is omitted from some rows. Given values are once, few, many or a class for expanded clones.

>TRBJ1-2|.|14|TRBV7-2
CASSLTPAPNGYTF
>TRBJ2-3|.|14|TRBV5-1
CASRTGTSTDTQYF
>TRBJ1-2|.|13|TRBV6-6
CASSTQGIRGYTF
>TRBJ2-7|.|15|TRBV19
CASSPPRHLPYEQYF
>TRBJ2-3|.|16|TRBV3-1/TRBV3-2
CASSQGTAGFTDTQYF
>TRBJ1-5|once|15|TRBV18
CASSLRTGDHQPQHF
>TRBJ1-6|.|15|TRBV19
CASSITVRGNSPLHF
>TRBJ2-7|.|14|TRBV5-1
CASSLGTGGDEQYF
>TRBJ2-1|.|15|TRBV5-6
CASSFTGGPKDEQFF
>TRBJ1-6|.|18|TRBV5-1
CASSPLQGVGAYNSPLHF
>TRBJ2-3|.|14|TRBV5-1
CASSLTQFSDTQYF
>TRBJ2-7|.|14|TRBV7-9
CASSSTGELSEQYF
>TRBJ2-5|.|14|TRBV16
CASSSSALTETQYF
>TRBJ1-1|.|13|TRBV6-5
CASRDRGIGQAFF
>TRBJ2-7|.|17|TRBV19
CASSRSPGQGSSYEQYF
>TRBJ2-3|.|14|TRBV9
CASSVGYGSDTQYF
>TRBJ2-2|.|16|TRBV7-2
CASSHGGTGWAGELFF
>TRBJ2-5|.|12|TRBV11-2
CASIGGGWTQYF
>TRBJ1-3|.|15|TRBV19
CASSIGGIGGNTIYF
>TRBJ2-3|.|16|TRBV19
CASSITKRGAADTQYF
>TRBJ1-2|.|14|TRBV11-1
CASSLRTGTYGYTF
>TRBJ2-2|once|16|TRBV18
CASSPLGHSNTGELFF
>TRBJ1-1|few|12|TRBV12-3/TRBV12-4
CASSWTAGSAFF
>TRBJ2-1|.|15|TRBV11-2
CASSLVAGGEDEQFF
>TRBJ1-2|.|12|TRBV7-9
CASSLSGYGYTF
>TRBJ1-1|many|13|TRBV9
CASGGLVNTEAFF
>TRBJ2-7|.|14|TRBV6-5
CASRDRLSSYEQYF
>TRBJ1-1|.|16|TRBV18
CASSPPGGHRATEAFF
>TRBJ1-6|few|15|TRBV9
CASSVGAGDNSPLHF
>TRBJ1-2|.|14|TRBV2
CASRGGRGAYGYTF
>TRBJ2-2|.|19|TRBV11-2
CASTQYRLAGAQNTGELFF
>TRBJ2-7|.|14|TRBV28
CASSLGTGGYEQYF
>TRBJ1-1|.|12|TRBV14
CASRRSNTEAFF
>TRBJ2-5|.|12|TRBV29-1
CSVEGSGETQYF
>TRBJ1-2|.|14|TRBV14
CASSQGTGWDGYTF
>TRBJ2-7|.|13|TRBV27
CASSRDSPYEQYF
>TRBJ2-7|few|16|TRBV5-6
CASSSLPWTGTYEQYF
>TRBJ1-1|.|13|TRBV9
CASSVVPDIEAFF
>TRBJ2-7|once|17|TRBV25-1
CASSVTGAGRVNYEQYF
>TRBJ2-1|few|13|TRBV2
CASRDTGGGEQFF
>TRBJ1-2|many|15|TRBV19
CASSIRRGAGYGYTF
>TRBJ1-2|.|13|TRBV3-1/TRBV3-2
CASSQDLSYGYTF
>TRBJ2-7|few|16|TRBV7-2
CASSSAAGATIYEQYF
>TRBJ2-7|.|14|TRBV27
CASSWTWENYEQYF
>TRBJ1-2|.|16|TRBV3-1/TRBV3-2
CASSQGPTGGSYGYTF
>TRBJ2-2|.|16|TRBV18
CASSLGGQRNTGELFF
>TRBJ2-5|once|15|TRBV12-5
CASGLATSGAETQYF
>TRBJ2-3|.|18|TRBV7-2
CASSSKPGLAGGPDTQYF
>TRBJ1-5|few|13|TRBV27
CASSLFGNQPQHF
>TRBJ1-6|.|13|TRBV7-2
CASSEAPNSPLHF
>TRBJ1-3|.|16|TRBV4-2
CASSQAGQYSGNTIYF
>TRBJ2-1|.|15|TRBV9
CASSVSPPGLDEQFF
>TRBJ2-7|.|15|TRBV5-1
CASSLGQLSSYEQYF
>TRBJ2-1|.|14|TRBV9
CASSRGKDYNEQFF
>TRBJ2-2|.|15|TRBV2
CASRRAGVNTGELFF
>TRBJ1-2|.|10|TRBV2
CASSEPGETF
>TRBJ2-5|.|17|TRBV6-2/TRBV6-3
CASSYSGGGAVGETQYF
>TRBJ2-4|.|15|TRBV10-1
CASSSRDRGGNIQYF
>TRBJ1-1|.|13|TRBV6-5
CASSWRGRTEAFF